Listed here are 20 T cell receptor beta chains from one sample, sequenced in a study of graft-versus-host responses after intestinal transplantation. Repertoires were generated with immunoSEQ multiplex PCR, while TCRdb's copy carries only in-frame clones and drops some. Seen here are just under 90,000 clones, less than 90% observed once, and the top ten hold 17%. Their recognized antigens are unknown. Sequenced here: unstimulated CD8+ T cells sorted from spleen or lymph node cells, sampled before intestinal transplant. These TCRs come from a human donor who received an intestinal transplant.

The J gene is TRBJ1-2, the V gene TRBV6-5; D gene ambiguous. V dropped 6 bases and J dropped 4 bases, with 15 bases sitting between them. The CDR3 runs to 14 residues. The germline V gene has CDR1 MNHEY and CDR2 SVGAGI. The CDR3 loop is CASRPPTTFYGYTF. The CDR3 DNA is TGTGCCAGCAGGCCCCCGACGACATTCTATGGCTACACCTTC.

V and J are TRBV4-1 and TRBJ1-6; 8 bases map to TRBD1. Germline assignment: CDR1 MGHRA and CDR2 YSYEKL. V gave up 2 bases and J gave up 3 bases; unmatched junction bases: 12. The CDR3 is 19 amino acids. CDR3 sequence reads: CASSQPSSTGDFYNSPLHF. Here the CDR3 DNA reads TGCGCCAGCAGCCAACCCTCCTCGACAGGGGACTTCTATAATTCACCCCTCCACTTT.

V gene TRBV13 combines with J gene TRBJ2-7, with D uncertain. Germline V gives CDR1 PRHDT, CDR2 FYEKMQ (reference sequence). The V end was cut by 0 bases, the J end by 6 bases, with 12 bases between. This CDR3 contains 14 residues. CDR3 sequence: CASSLGVGYREQYF. CDR3 DNA sequence: TGTGCCAGCAGCTTAGGGGTCGGGTACCGCGAGCAGTACTTC.

This clone was seen a handful of times. For the CDR3, the DNA is TGTGCCAGCGGCTTACAGGGCTCCTACGAGCAGTACTTC. Its translation is CASGLQGSYEQYF. V gene TRBV6-5 combines with J gene TRBJ2-7, with D possibly being TRBD1 (6 bases). V shed 8 bases and J shed 0 bases, with 11 bases lying between them. The CDR3 totals 13 residues. Germline CDR1 is MNHEY and CDR2 is SVGAGI.

The chain employs TRBV5-8 and TRBJ1-4, with D perhaps TRBD1 (5 bases). This CDR3 region has 17 residues. The V gene's germline CDR1 is SGHTS and CDR2 YDEGEE. Trimming took 3 bases from V and 4 from J, leaving 19 bases between them. The CDR3 loop reads CASSSSREVIYNEKLFF. The CDR3 DNA reads TGTGCCAGCAGCTCCTCCAGGGAGGTTATATATAATGAAAAACTGTTTTTT.

This clone was counted only a few times. The chain couples TRBV11-2 to TRBJ2-1, with 8 nucleotides matching TRBD1. Germline values: CDR1 SGHAT, CDR2 FQNNGV. The CDR3 spans 15 residues. The ends lost 4 bases at V and 8 bases at J; junction bases unmatched: 10. DNA for the CDR3: TGTGCCAGCAGCTACCGTGACAGGGGCGGGGATGAGCAGTTCTTC. This encodes CASSYRDRGGDEQFF.

The chain recombines TRBV28 with TRBJ2-7, with TRBD1 matching 8 bases. The germline V gene encodes CDR1 MDHEN and CDR2 SYDVKM. This CDR3 region has 12 residues. With 6 bases clipped from V and 6 bases from J, the junction kept 4 bases outside the gene matches. CDR3 loop: CASSLQGGEQYF. In DNA, the CDR3 is TGTGCCAGCAGCCTACAGGGGGGCGAGCAGTACTTC.

The chain carries TRBV9 and TRBJ2-5; D is tentatively TRBD1 or TRBD2 (6 bases each). The germline V gene encodes CDR1 SGDLS and CDR2 YYNGEE. The V end was cut by 2 bases, the J end by 8 bases, with 13 bases between. The CDR3 has 13 amino acids. The CDR3 region has the DNA TGTGCCAGCAGCGTGGAGGGACAAAGCACCCAGTACTTC. It codes for CASSVEGQSTQYF.

The CDR3 region is CASSLWGGHGYYEQYF. The CDR3 nucleotides read TGTGCCAGCAGCTTATGGGGGGGCCACGGGTACTACGAGCAGTACTTC. The V call is TRBV7-2, the J call TRBJ2-7; a possible D gene is TRBD2 (7 bases). This CDR3 has 16 amino acids. V shed 2 bases and J shed 3 bases, with 17 bases lying between them. Germline CDR1 reads SGHTA; CDR2 reads FQGNSA.

The CDR3 DNA reads as TGTGCCAGCAGCCATATGGGGGCAAGCTCCTACGAGCAGTACTTC. This gives the protein CASSHMGASSYEQYF. This sequence joins TRBV11-2 and TRBJ2-7, with a tentative D call TRBD1 (6 bases). V was shortened by 5 bases and J by 0 bases, with 14 bases between the two germline ends. CDR1 and CDR2 from the germline V gene are SGHAT and FQNNGV. CDR3 length: 15 amino acids.

This chain links TRBV4-1 with TRBJ2-7; D is perhaps TRBD1 or TRBD2 (5 bases each). Trimming left V 4 bases short and J 3 bases short, with 28 bases between. Germline V lookup: CDR1 MGHRA, CDR2 YSYEKL. This CDR3 has 19 residues. The CDR3 sequence: CASSLSRGERPLGFYEQYF. CDR3 coding DNA: TGCGCCAGCAGCCTAAGTAGAGGGGAGAGACCCCTAGGCTTCTACGAGCAGTACTTC.

The chain is built from TRBV6-1 and TRBJ1-1; D remains unclear. Germline assignment: CDR1 MNHNS and CDR2 SASEGT. V was pared by 1 base and J by 10 bases, with 7 bases between. The CDR3 covers 11 residues. The DNA of the CDR3 is TGTGCCAGCAGTGAAGACAAGGGAGCTTTCTTT. Its translation is CASSEDKGAFF.

The genes are TRBV12-5 and TRBJ2-7, with unresolved D. CDR1 and CDR2 (germline): LGHNT, FRNRAP. Trimming took 0 bases from V and 1 from J, leaving 16 bases between them. This CDR3 spans 17 amino acids. CDR3 sequence: CASGLVKGRAPSYEQYF. As DNA, the CDR3 is TGTGCTAGTGGTTTGGTAAAAGGCCGCGCGCCATCCTACGAGCAGTACTTC. Filled out from reference TRBV12-5 and TRBJ2-7, the complete variable domain reads DARVTQTPRHKVTEMGQEVTMRCQPILGHNTVFWYRQTMMQGLELLAYFRNRAPLDDSGMPKDRFSAEMPDATLATLKIQPSEPRDSAVYFCASGLVKGRAPSYEQYFGPGTRLTVT.

The rearrangement joins TRBV6-1 to TRBJ1-1; D possibly corresponds to TRBD1 (6 bases). The CDR3 has 13 amino acids. The germline V gene has CDR1 MNHNS and CDR2 SASEGT. V lost 8 bases and J 3 bases, leaving 13 bases between the germline ends. CDR3 nucleotide sequence: TGTGCCAGCGGCAGGGGTCTAGACACTGAAGCTTTCTTT. Protein product: CASGRGLDTEAFF.

This chain joins TRBV2 and TRBJ1-6, with 7 bases aligning to TRBD1. Germline V CDR1 and CDR2: SNHLY, FYNNEI. Unmatched junction bases numbered 9, after V lost 6 bases and J lost 7 bases. The CDR3 totals 15 residues. The CDR3 sequence: CASRIFGTANSPLHF. The CDR3 DNA reads as TGTGCCAGCAGGATCTTCGGGACAGCCAATTCACCCCTCCACTTT. The complete variable domain, with remaining parts taken from reference TRBV2 and TRBJ1-6, reads EPEVTQTPSHQVTQMGQEVILRCVPISNHLYFYWYRQILGQKVEFLVSFYNNEISEKSEIFDDQFSVERPDGSNFTLKIRSTKLEDSAMYFCASRIFGTANSPLHFGNGTRLTVT.

The chain has TRBV2 and TRBJ1-1, with D hard to call. The CDR3 is 15 residues long. CDR1 is SNHLY, CDR2 FYNNEI, per germline. The V end was cut by 2 bases, the J end by 3 bases, with 13 bases between. DNA for the CDR3: TGTGCCAGCAGTGAAACGCCACCCGTTTACACTGAAGCTTTCTTT. This gives the protein CASSETPPVYTEAFF. Combining the CDR3 with reference TRBV2 and TRBJ1-1 gives the whole variable domain EPEVTQTPSHQVTQMGQEVILRCVPISNHLYFYWYRQILGQKVEFLVSFYNNEISEKSEIFDDQFSVERPDGSNFTLKIRSTKLEDSAMYFCASSETPPVYTEAFFGQGTRLTVV.

The rearrangement joins TRBV10-1 to TRBJ2-3; 10 positions match TRBD2. The CDR3 runs to 15 residues. V shed 2 bases and J 4 bases; nucleotides not matched to a gene: 3. Germline V gene data show CDR1 as WNHNN and CDR2 as SYGVQD (reference sequence). CDR3 coding DNA: TGCGCCAGCAGTGAGAGAGCGGGGGGGCCAGATACGCAGTATTTT. It yields the protein CASSERAGGPDTQYF.

The chain employs TRBV2 and TRBJ2-1; no firm D call. The CDR3 has 13 residues. CDR1 and CDR2 from the germline V gene are SNHLY and FYNNEI. V gave up 7 bases and J gave up 8 bases, with 15 bases separating them. In nucleotides, the CDR3 is TGTGCCAGCACGTTCGGCGCCTTCTATGAGCAGTTCTTC. Its protein product is CASTFGAFYEQFF.

V is TRBV4-1 and J is TRBJ1-4, with D unresolved. This CDR3 has 14 amino acids. CDR1 MGHRA and CDR2 YSYEKL come from the germline V gene. The germline V and J ends were trimmed by 1 base and 0 bases, with 3 bases remaining between them. CDR3 in DNA: TGCGCCAGCAGCCAAGTTGCAACTAATGAAAAACTGTTTTTT. Translated: CASSQVATNEKLFF.

The DNA for the CDR3 is TGTGCCAGCAGTGAAGGGCAGGAGATGTACAATGAGCAGTTCTTC. This codes for CASSEGQEMYNEQFF. The rearrangement links TRBV2 to TRBJ2-1; D unresolved. V lost 1 base and J lost 4, with 11 bases in between. The CDR3 spans 15 residues. Looked up from germline, CDR1 is SNHLY and CDR2 is FYNNEI.